The source of this T cell receptor beta chain is a study of graft-versus-host responses after intestinal transplantation. About the research overall: Each of the recipients got a multivisceral, liver-intestinal, or isolated intestinal transplant.

General study results and limits: GvH clones appeared in recipient marrow, some first in ileum or blood. Graft-donor T cell macrochimerism coincided with high graft-versus-host to host-versus-graft clonal ratios in allografts.

This clone was detected once. Antigen unknown. With 2 bases removed from V and 6 bases from J, the gap between germline ends came to 14 bases. There are 15 residues in the CDR3. Germline assignment: CDR1 LNHNV and CDR2 YYDKDF (reference sequence). Using immunoSEQ multiplex PCR, the repertoire was profiled, and TCRdb retains in-frame clones only, with some absent. The sample lists 95,000 to 150,000 clones; just under 95% were seen once. This chain uses TRBV15 with TRBJ2-1; perhaps TRBD2 as D (5 bases). The receptor was isolated from a human donor who received an intestinal transplant. Sequences were derived from unstimulated CD4+ T cells sorted from spleen or lymph node cells, sampled before intestinal transplant. CDR3 DNA sequence: TGTGCCACCAGCAGAAGCCAACTAGGGAGCAATGAGCAGTTCTTC. It specifies CATSRSQLGSNEQFF.